The 3 T cell receptor beta chains reported below all come from one sample, sequenced in a study of glioma-infiltrating T cells after dendritic cell vaccination (dated by TCRdb to about 2016). Preparation of the library involved the immunoSEQ multiplex PCR assay. TCRdb re-hosts the immuneACCESS table, in-frame sequences only. Its copies lack some clones; in the studies checked, an unresolved V gene accounts for under half of them, and the cause for the rest is not known. The sample profile shows roughly 51,000 clones; 65% to 90% of them were found once. The top ten clones comprise over 9.5% of the sample. Sequenced material: blood, taken before dendritic cell vaccination. The receptors stem from a human donor with glioblastoma.

CDR3 nucleotides: TGTGCCAGCAGTTCACAGGGCTTGGATCAGCCCCAGCATTTT. This codes for CASSSQGLDQPQHF. This chain links TRBV7-2 with TRBJ1-5, with D possibly matching TRBD1 (6 bases). CDR3 length: 14 amino acids. The V end lost 6 bases, the J end lost 5 bases, and 14 bases lay between the germline ends. The germline V gene has CDR1 SGHTA and CDR2 FQGNSA.

The chain links TRBV7-8 to TRBJ1-2; 7 nucleotides align to TRBD1. Germline V gene lookup returns CDR1 SGHVS and CDR2 FQNEAQ. The CDR3 runs to 14 residues. The trim removed 4 bases at V and 4 bases at J, leaving 6 bases unmatched. The CDR3 nucleotides read TGTGCCAGCAGCTCCCAGGACAGGTTCTATGGCTACACCTTC. As protein: CASSSQDRFYGYTF.

The chain carries TRBV7-2 and TRBJ1-2, with a weak D call TRBD1 (5 bases). Deletions cut 5 bases from V and 8 bases from J, with 9 bases between. In germline, CDR1 is SGHTA, CDR2 FQGNSA. CDR3 length: 11 residues. The CDR3 reads CASSVRQGYTF. The CDR3, as DNA: TGTGCCAGCAGCGTTAGACAGGGCTACACCTTC.